Presented here are 15 T cell receptor beta chains from one specimen sequenced in a study of beta chain features in type 1 diabetes. Investigators reverse transcribed all isolated RNA, so they sequenced expressed TCRB transcripts. Some clones are missing from TCRdb's copy, which holds only in-frame ones; the method was immunoSEQ multiplex PCR. The data contain nearly 250,000 clones, roughly 70% of them singletons. Sequences were obtained from naive CD4+ T cells from blood. The receptors stem from a man aged 30 to 39 in good health.

The V and J genes are TRBV29-1 and TRBJ1-1, with a tentative D call TRBD1 (5 bases). Trimming took 1 base from V and 8 from J, leaving 14 bases between them. The CDR3 runs 13 residues. Germline CDR1 SQVTM, CDR2 ANQGSEA. The CDR3 DNA sequence: TGCAGCGTTGAAGCCGCCGGGACCCTCGAAGCTTTCTTT. It specifies CSVEAAGTLEAFF.

This clone was seen a few times. The chain combines TRBV18 with TRBJ2-2, with D hard to call. The CDR3 contains 11 residues. Trimming removed 0 bases from V and 7 bases from J, with 0 bases in between. Germline V CDR1 and CDR2: KGHSH, LQKENI. Here the CDR3 reads CASSPPGELFF. The CDR3 DNA sequence: TGTGCCAGCTCACCACCCGGGGAGCTGTTTTTT.

This chain uses TRBV29-1 with TRBJ1-1, with 9 bases fitting TRBD1. Trimming took 7 bases from V and 6 from J; bases not matched to a gene: 6. CDR3 length: 12 amino acids. Germline V gene sequence: CDR1 SQVTM, CDR2 ANQGSEA. CDR3 region: CSGGQGNAEAFF. In DNA, the CDR3 is TGCAGCGGGGGACAGGGTAACGCTGAAGCTTTCTTT.

This clone was detected a few times. The rearrangement uses TRBV7-9 and TRBJ1-3; possibly TRBD1 for D (6 bases). CDR1 is SEHNR and CDR2 is FQNEAQ in the germline V gene (reference sequence). Trimming removed 1 base at V and 0 bases at J, with 7 bases between. This CDR3 contains 15 residues. In DNA form, the CDR3 reads TGTGCCAGCAGCTTAGGGGACAACTCTGGAAACACCATATATTTT. It translates to CASSLGDNSGNTIYF.

The V and J genes are TRBV13 and TRBJ2-1; 9 bases align to TRBD2. The CDR3 is made up of 20 amino acids. V shed 4 bases and J 3 bases; nucleotides not matched to a gene: 19. Looked up from germline, CDR1 is PRHDT and CDR2 is FYEKMQ (reference sequence). The CDR3 bases are TGTGCCAGCAGCTCGCGATTCCCGGGACTAGCTCGGGGGGTCTACAATGAGCAGTTCTTC. Translated, it gives CASSSRFPGLARGVYNEQFF.

V gene TRBV2 combines with J gene TRBJ2-3; TRBD2 is a possible D gene (6 bases). The CDR3 is made up of 14 amino acids. Germline V gene lookup returns CDR1 SNHLY and CDR2 FYNNEI. Trimming removed 3 bases at V and 3 bases at J, with 10 bases between. CDR3 sequence reads: CASSEWLATDTQYF. In DNA form, the CDR3 reads TGTGCCAGCAGTGAGTGGCTAGCGACAGATACGCAGTATTTT.

V is TRBV12-5 and J is TRBJ1-1; D perhaps matches TRBD1 (5 bases). The germline V gene encodes CDR1 LGHNT and CDR2 FRNRAP. V was trimmed by 5 bases and J by 5 bases, leaving 12 bases between them. This CDR3 spans 13 amino acids. The DNA for the CDR3 is TGTGCTAGTGGTCCCACCGGGGGGACTGAAGCTTTCTTT. The encoded protein is CASGPTGGTEAFF.

The CDR3 DNA is TGTGCCAGCAGTTTAGAGCAGAGCTCCTACAATGAGCAGTTCTTC. This codes for CASSLEQSSYNEQFF. This chain links TRBV2 with TRBJ2-1; no reliable D call. V was shortened by 5 bases and J by 0 bases, with 11 bases between the two germline ends. The CDR3 extends over 15 amino acids. CDR1 and CDR2 from the germline V gene are SNHLY and FYNNEI.

This clone occurred a few times. The V gene is TRBV4-2, the J gene TRBJ2-3; D gene unclear. The V end lost 0 bases, the J end lost 4 bases, and 11 bases lay between the germline ends. The germline CDR1 and CDR2 sequences are LGHNA and YNFKEQ. CDR3 size: 15 residues. Here the CDR3 DNA reads TGTGCCAGCAGCCAAGAGCGAGAGGCCGCAGATACGCAGTATTTT. Encoded protein: CASSQEREAADTQYF.

The chain joins TRBV29-1 to TRBJ1-1; no reliable D call. V was trimmed by 6 bases and J by 3 bases, leaving 20 bases between them. CDR1 is SQVTM, CDR2 ANQGSEA, per germline. The CDR3 runs 15 residues. Written as DNA, the CDR3 is TGCAGCGTCAACCCACGGTTACGTCTAGACACTGAAGCTTTCTTT. It translates to CSVNPRLRLDTEAFF.

The genes are TRBV29-1 and TRBJ2-5, with D possibly matching TRBD2 (6 bases). Germline V lookup: CDR1 SQVTM, CDR2 ANQGSEA. V gave up 1 base and J gave up 1 base, with 13 bases separating them. This CDR3 comprises 15 residues. As DNA, the CDR3 is TGCAGCGTTGAAGGGGTTTCGGGGGTCCAAGAGACCCAGTACTTC. It specifies CSVEGVSGVQETQYF.

This clone was seen just once. This sequence joins TRBV25-1 and TRBJ2-7; D possibly corresponds to TRBD2 (6 bases). The ends were cut back, 3 bases at V and 6 bases at J, with 12 bases in the middle. Germline V CDR1 and CDR2: MGHDK, SYGVNS. The CDR3 extends over 13 amino acids. CDR3 sequence (DNA): TGTGCCAGCAGTGACGGCGGGATGACCGAGCAGTACTTC. It encodes CASSDGGMTEQYF.

The chain links TRBV30 to TRBJ2-2; a possible D gene is TRBD2 (5 bases). The CDR3 contains 14 residues. Germline-derived CDR1 and CDR2 are GTSNPN and SVGIG (reference sequence). V dropped 0 bases and J dropped 6 bases, with 11 bases sitting between them. The CDR3 reads CAWSVSRRSGELFF. Here the CDR3 DNA reads TGTGCCTGGAGTGTCTCTCGGAGGTCCGGGGAGCTGTTTTTT.

J is TRBJ2-1 and V is TRBV6-6, with a possible D match to TRBD2 (5 bases). CDR3 size: 14 residues. V lost 1 base to trimming and J lost 8 bases, with 12 bases between them. Germline V gene sequence: CDR1 MNHNY, CDR2 SVGAGI (reference sequence). The CDR3 sequence is CASSYLASSDEQFF. CDR3 bases: TGTGCCAGCAGTTACTTGGCTAGCAGCGATGAGCAGTTCTTC.

The chain combines TRBV30 with TRBJ2-3; 7 bases agree with TRBD2. The junction had 4 bases not matched to a gene; V was cut back by 6 bases and J by 1 base. CDR1 GTSNPN and CDR2 SVGIG come from the germline V gene (reference sequence). The CDR3 runs to 13 residues. CDR3 DNA sequence: TGTGCCTGCCGACGGGGGGGCACAGATACGCAGTATTTT. Translation: CACRRGGTDTQYF.